Detailed here is one T cell receptor beta chain. Its antigen is not identified. Assay: immunoSEQ multiplex PCR; the TCRdb copy retains only in-frame clones and omits some. Of about 200,000 clones in the sample, about 91% were seen once. The data are from a study of cytomegalovirus exposure and HLA in healthy donors. Overall study results and limits: Specificity for CMV antigens was confirmed in vitro for a few of the CMV-associated chains. 164 TCR beta chains were listed as cytomegalovirus-associated. Most TCR sequences were uncommon, yet certain public TCRs appeared in many donors.

The V and J ends lost 5 bases and 2 bases respectively, with 13 bases between them. The V gene's germline CDR1 is MNHEY and CDR2 SMNVEV (reference sequence). The CDR3 covers 14 residues. This chain links TRBV27 with TRBJ2-7, with a weak D call TRBD1 (5 bases). The receptor was isolated from a woman younger than 30 in good health and CMV-seronegative. Sequencing used PBMCs. The CDR3 sequence: CASSPETVPYEQYF. In DNA form, the CDR3 reads TGTGCCAGCAGTCCCGAGACAGTTCCCTACGAGCAGTACTTC.